The 30 T cell receptor beta chains presented below share a single source sample, sequenced in a study of cytomegalovirus exposure and HLA in healthy donors. PCR amplification relied on 60 Vbeta primers (plus 13 Jbeta primers). Produced via immunoSEQ multiplex PCR; TCRdb's table is partial and in-frame only. Here the sample spans about 230,000 clones, about 80% being singletons. Sequencing was carried out using PBMCs. Source of these receptors: a woman between 40 and 55 years old in good health and CMV-seronegative.

CDR3 DNA sequence: TGCGCCAGCAGCTTGGACCGCATCCCCCGGGAGCAGTTCTTC. This translates into CASSLDRIPREQFF. The rearrangement uses TRBV5-1 and TRBJ2-1; unclear D gene. This CDR3 spans 14 amino acids. Germline V lookup: CDR1 SGHRS, CDR2 YFSETQ. V dropped 0 bases and J dropped 10 bases, with 14 bases sitting between them.

V usage is TRBV7-2 and J usage is TRBJ1-2; D gene unclear. The CDR3 totals 13 residues. Trimming stripped 1 base from V and 5 bases from J, with 8 bases between. Germline loops: CDR1 SGHTA, CDR2 FQGNSA. CDR3 loop: CASSLGGRYGYTF. The DNA of the CDR3 is TGTGCCAGCAGCTTAGGAGGGAGATATGGCTACACCTTC. The entire variable domain, with the rest obtained from reference TRBV7-2 and TRBJ1-2, is as follows: GAGVSQSPSNKVTEKGKDVELRCDPISGHTALYWYRQSLGQGLEFLIYFQGNSAPDKSGLPSDRFSAERTGGSVSTLTIQRTQQEDSAVYLCASSLGGRYGYTFGSGTRLTVV.

The V call is TRBV2, the J call TRBJ2-7, with 11 bases identical to TRBD1. This CDR3 contains 16 residues. J was trimmed by 4 bases and V by 1 base; bases with no gene match: 6. Germline V gene data show CDR1 as SNHLY and CDR2 as FYNNEI. The CDR3 region has the DNA TGTGCCAGCAGTGAAGGTGGGGACAGGGGGTTGTACGAGCAGTACTTC. Amino acids: CASSEGGDRGLYEQYF.

The chain couples TRBV6-1 to TRBJ1-6, with D hard to call. CDR3 length: 12 amino acids. Germline-derived CDR1 and CDR2 are MNHNS and SASEGT. V dropped 5 bases and J dropped 14 bases, with 13 bases sitting between them. The CDR3 reads CASSNPDLSLHF. The CDR3, as DNA: TGTGCCAGCAGTAACCCCGACTTGTCCCTCCACTTT.

This chain links TRBV29-1 with TRBJ2-1; possible D gene TRBD2, 6 bases. The CDR3 sequence is 15 residues long. The germline V and J ends were trimmed by 4 bases and 0 bases, with 13 bases remaining between them. Per the germline V gene, CDR1 is SQVTM and CDR2 is ANQGSEA. CDR3 loop: CSVVPRGISYNEQFF. For the CDR3, the DNA is TGCAGCGTTGTGCCTCGCGGGATCTCCTACAATGAGCAGTTCTTC.

The chain recombines TRBV19 with TRBJ1-1; 7 positions agree with TRBD1. CDR1 is LNHDA and CDR2 is SQIVND in the germline V gene (reference sequence). CDR3 length equals 15 residues. With V trimmed by 8 bases and J by 1 base, 10 bases remained unmatched. In nucleotides, the CDR3 is TGTGCCAGTGCCTATTGGGACAGAGGGAACACTGAAGCTTTCTTT. This gives the protein CASAYWDRGNTEAFF.

V and J are TRBV5-1 and TRBJ2-7; 10 positions match TRBD1. This CDR3 is 15 amino acids long. Germline values: CDR1 SGHRS, CDR2 YFSETQ. The J segment lost 6 bases and the V segment lost 2 bases, leaving 8 bases of the junction unmatched. For the CDR3, the DNA is TGCGCCAGCAGCTTCGCCGGGACAGGGGCCTCCGAGCAGTACTTC. Residues: CASSFAGTGASEQYF. The whole variable domain, filled in from reference TRBV5-1 and TRBJ2-7, reads KAGVTQTPRYLIKTRGQQVTLSCSPISGHRSVSWYQQTPGQGLQFLFEYFSETQRNKGNFPGRFSGRQFSNSRSEMNVSTLELGDSALYLCASSFAGTGASEQYFGPGTRLTVT.

The CDR3 DNA follows: TGTGCCAGCAGTTCCCAAGCTACAGGGATTATGGAAAAACTGTTTTTT. It translates to CASSSQATGIMEKLFF. The V and J genes are TRBV6-6 and TRBJ1-4; D might be TRBD1 (6 bases). The CDR3 runs 16 residues. Germline CDR1 and CDR2: MNHNY and SVGAGI (reference sequence). V shed 4 bases and J shed 8 bases, with 20 bases lying between them.

The sample holds a few counts of this clone. J is TRBJ2-1 and V is TRBV2; TRBD1 matches at 8 bases. The junction had 8 bases not matched to a gene; V was cut back by 5 bases and J by 2 bases. The CDR3 spans 16 residues. Germline V gene sequence: CDR1 SNHLY, CDR2 FYNNEI. CDR3 sequence (DNA): TGTGCCAGCAGTCACAGGGGGACAGTCCCCTACAATGAGCAGTTCTTC. Translated: CASSHRGTVPYNEQFF.

The V gene is TRBV5-1, the J gene TRBJ1-2, with 8 bases fitting TRBD1. CDR1 is SGHRS, CDR2 YFSETQ, per germline. The V segment lost 2 bases and the J segment 7 bases; nucleotides outside the gene matches: 13. The CDR3 length is 16 residues. The CDR3 loop is CASSFRQGASEGGYTF. For the CDR3, the DNA is TGCGCCAGCAGCTTCCGGCAGGGGGCATCTGAAGGTGGCTACACCTTC.

The rearrangement links TRBV19 to TRBJ2-2; D might be TRBD1 (5 bases). Looked up from germline, CDR1 is LNHDA and CDR2 is SQIVND (reference sequence). This CDR3 contains 13 residues. Between the trimmed V and J ends, which lost 6 bases and 6 bases, there was a span of 11 bases. The CDR3 DNA reads TGTGCCAGTAGCTTATTAGGGGCCGGGGAGCTGTTTTTT. Protein: CASSLLGAGELFF. Complete variable domain (other parts from reference TRBV19 and TRBJ2-2): DGGITQSPKYLFRKEGQNVTLSCEQNLNHDAMYWYRQDPGQGLRLIYYSQIVNDFQKGDIAEGYSVSREKKESFPLTVTSAQKNPTAFYLCASSLLGAGELFFGEGSRLTVL.

V gene TRBV5-6 combines with J gene TRBJ1-1; the D gene is possibly TRBD1 (5 bases). The germline CDR1 and CDR2 sequences are SGHDT and YYEEEE. V dropped 0 bases and J dropped 4 bases, with 7 bases sitting between them. The CDR3 extends over 13 amino acids. The CDR3 coding sequence is TGTGCCAGCAGCTTGGGAAGGGGCACTGAAGCTTTCTTT. Translating gives CASSLGRGTEAFF.

On this clone: Within the sample, other DNA sequences also encode this same CDR3. Here the CDR3 reads CSVEVVLMRGANVLTF. DNA of the CDR3: TGCAGCGTTGAAGTGGTGCTCATGAGGGGGGCCAACGTCCTGACTTTC. The chain couples TRBV29-1 to TRBJ2-6; no firm D call. Germline CDR1 reads SQVTM; CDR2 reads ANQGSEA. V was trimmed by 1 base and J by 4 bases, leaving 14 bases between them. CDR3 length equals 16 residues.

The chain uses TRBV27 and TRBJ1-6; TRBD1 agrees at 7 bases. The germline V gene has CDR1 MNHEY and CDR2 SMNVEV (reference sequence). The junction had 3 bases not matched to a gene; V was cut back by 3 bases and J by 7 bases. This CDR3 comprises 14 residues. The CDR3 coding sequence is TGTGCCAGCAGTTTGGGACAGCTAAATTCACCCCTCCACTTT. Protein product: CASSLGQLNSPLHF.

The CDR3 DNA reads as TGTGCCAGCAGCTTAGACGGTTACAAAAACATTCAGTACTTC. It encodes CASSLDGYKNIQYF. The chain uses TRBV11-2 and TRBJ2-4; D is unclear. Trimming pared 0 bases from V and 3 bases from J, leaving 6 bases between. CDR3 length: 14 residues. Germline assignment: CDR1 SGHAT and CDR2 FQNNGV.

The rearrangement links TRBV6-5 to TRBJ1-2; 8 positions match TRBD1. The CDR3 covers 14 residues. Trimming at V came to 6 bases and at J to 4 bases, leaving 7 bases not matched to a gene. Germline V CDR1 and CDR2: MNHEY, SVGAGI. The CDR3 DNA sequence: TGTGCCAGCAGACGACAGGGGTTAAGCTATGGCTACACCTTC. Its protein product is CASRRQGLSYGYTF.

Comment on this clone: Other DNA sequences from this sample encode an identical CDR3 as well. CDR3 sequence (DNA): TGTGCCAGCAGCCTTGGGGCGAACACTGAAGCTTTCTTT. Translated: CASSLGANTEAFF. The chain joins TRBV7-9 to TRBJ1-1, with D maybe TRBD1 (5 bases). Germline V lookup: CDR1 SEHNR, CDR2 FQNEAQ (reference sequence). CDR3 size: 13 residues. Trimming took off 5 bases at V and 1 base at J, with 8 bases between the two ends. The complete variable domain, with remaining parts taken from reference TRBV7-9 and TRBJ1-1, reads DTGVSQNPRHKITKRGQNVTFRCDPISEHNRLYWYRQTLGQGPEFLTYFQNEAQLEKSRLLSDRFSAERPKGSFSTLEIQRTEQGDSAMYLCASSLGANTEAFFGQGTRLTVV.

This clone showed up just once. The DNA of the CDR3 is TGTGCCAGCAGCGTAGAGTCTATTACCACAGATACGCAGTATTTT. Protein product: CASSVESITTDTQYF. V gene TRBV9 combines with J gene TRBJ2-3; D unclear. CDR1 and CDR2 from the germline V gene are SGDLS and YYNGEE. The CDR3 is 15 amino acids. With 0 bases removed from V and 2 bases from J, the gap between germline ends came to 10 bases.

This clone appeared a single time. J is TRBJ1-2 and V is TRBV5-5; TRBD1 matches 7 bases. The CDR3 runs to 13 residues. Germline CDR1 SGHKS, CDR2 YYEKEE (reference sequence). Trimming cost V 4 bases and J 2 bases; bases outside gene matches: 2. The CDR3 reads CASSLDRNYGYTF. The CDR3 region has the DNA TGTGCCAGCAGCCTGGACAGGAACTATGGCTACACCTTC.

This chain joins TRBV7-8 and TRBJ2-7, with TRBD2 matching over 7 bases. The CDR3 has 15 amino acids. The trim removed 3 bases at V and 0 bases at J, leaving 5 bases unmatched. Germline-derived CDR1 and CDR2 are SGHVS and FQNEAQ. The CDR3 DNA reads TGTGCCAGCAGCTTGGACGGGGGGAGCTCCTACGAGCAGTACTTC. It specifies CASSLDGGSSYEQYF.

The genes are TRBV4-2 and TRBJ1-1; 7 bases are a match to TRBD1. The CDR3 runs to 13 residues. The germline V gene has CDR1 LGHNA and CDR2 YNFKEQ. The J segment lost 6 bases and the V segment lost 1 base, leaving 2 bases of the junction unmatched. CDR3 region: CASSQGTGSEAFF. Written as DNA, the CDR3 is TGTGCCAGCAGCCAAGGGACAGGTTCTGAAGCTTTCTTT.

CDR3 DNA: TGTGCCAGCAGCTCCCGACAGGGAGGACAGGCTTTCTTT. This translates into CASSSRQGGQAFF. The chain links TRBV5-5 to TRBJ1-1; 7 bases are shared with TRBD1. This CDR3 is 13 amino acids long. In germline, CDR1 is SGHKS, CDR2 YYEKEE (reference sequence). With 3 bases clipped from V and 11 bases from J, the junction kept 10 bases outside the gene matches. Full variable domain (outside the CDR3, taken from reference TRBV5-5 and TRBJ1-1): DAGVTQSPTHLIKTRGQQVTLRCSPISGHKSVSWYQQVLGQGPQFIFQYYEKEERGRGNFPDRFSARQFPNYSSELNVNALLLGDSALYLCASSSRQGGQAFFGQGTRLTVV.

The chain has TRBV2 and TRBJ2-2; 10 bases map to TRBD1. The junction had 7 bases not matched to a gene; V was cut back by 4 bases and J by 8 bases. CDR1 and CDR2 (germline): SNHLY, FYNNEI. CDR3 length: 15 residues. The chain's CDR3 is CASSGDRGFTGELFF. The CDR3 DNA reads as TGTGCCAGCAGTGGGGACAGGGGATTTACTGGGGAGCTGTTTTTT.

The V and J genes are TRBV6-5 and TRBJ1-5; D gene unclear. Looked up from germline, CDR1 is MNHEY and CDR2 is SVGAGI. Trimming took off 5 bases at V and 3 bases at J, with 11 bases between the two ends. CDR3 length equals 14 residues. The CDR3 sequence: CASSDGWVNQPQHF. CDR3 nucleotides: TGTGCCAGCAGTGACGGGTGGGTCAATCAGCCCCAGCATTTT.

The J gene is TRBJ1-1, the V gene TRBV19; 7 bases are shared with TRBD1. This CDR3 has 16 residues. CDR1 LNHDA and CDR2 SQIVND come from the germline V gene (reference sequence). V shed 8 bases, J shed 3 bases, and the junction held 15 bases outside the gene matches. CDR3: CASRMVEGAEDTEAFF. CDR3 sequence (DNA): TGTGCCAGTCGAATGGTGGAGGGGGCTGAGGACACTGAAGCTTTCTTT.

CDR3 in DNA: TGTGCCAGCAGTCGGAAGGGACAGGAGACCTACGAGCAGTACTTC. This sequence encodes CASSRKGQETYEQYF. The chain is built from TRBV6-5 and TRBJ2-7; 8 bases map to TRBD1. After removal of 5 bases from V and 2 bases from J, the junction contained 8 bases not matched to a gene. Germline CDR1 reads MNHEY; CDR2 reads SVGAGI. The CDR3 covers 15 residues.

This clone was seen only a few times. The CDR3 DNA follows: TGTGCCAGCAGCTCAAACAGGGGGCGGTACGAGCAGTACTTC. This encodes CASSSNRGRYEQYF. The chain couples TRBV11-2 to TRBJ2-7; 9 bases are a match to TRBD1. Germline trimming cut 4 bases from V and 4 bases from J; bases unmatched to any gene: 5. Germline loops: CDR1 SGHAT, CDR2 FQNNGV. CDR3 length: 14 amino acids.

This chain uses TRBV7-2 with TRBJ1-4, with TRBD1 matching over 9 bases. J gave up 8 bases and V 1 base, and 5 bases lay outside the gene matches. The germline gives CDR1 SGHTA, CDR2 FQGNSA. CDR3 length: 15 residues. The CDR3: CASSLGDRDTEKLFF. The CDR3 region has the DNA TGTGCCAGCAGCTTAGGGGACAGGGATACGGAAAAACTGTTTTTT. Based on the CDR3 plus reference TRBV7-2 and TRBJ1-4, the full variable domain is GAGVSQSPSNKVTEKGKDVELRCDPISGHTALYWYRQSLGQGLEFLIYFQGNSAPDKSGLPSDRFSAERTGGSVSTLTIQRTQQEDSAVYLCASSLGDRDTEKLFFGSGTQLSVL.

The J gene is TRBJ1-1, the V gene TRBV7-2; unclear D gene. CDR3 size: 14 residues. Looked up from germline, CDR1 is SGHTA and CDR2 is FQGNSA. V gave up 6 bases and J gave up 4 bases, with 15 bases separating them. Here the CDR3 reads CASRQSGLLTEAFF. CDR3 bases: TGTGCCAGCAGACAAAGCGGACTGCTCACTGAAGCTTTCTTT.

This chain links TRBV7-9 with TRBJ1-1, with 8 nucleotides matching TRBD1. The germline V gene has CDR1 SEHNR and CDR2 FQNEAQ (reference sequence). CDR3 length: 13 amino acids. V gave up 5 bases and J gave up 4 bases; unmatched junction bases: 3. CDR3 protein: CASSVTGVTEAFF. In DNA form, the CDR3 reads TGTGCCAGCAGCGTGACAGGGGTCACTGAAGCTTTCTTT.